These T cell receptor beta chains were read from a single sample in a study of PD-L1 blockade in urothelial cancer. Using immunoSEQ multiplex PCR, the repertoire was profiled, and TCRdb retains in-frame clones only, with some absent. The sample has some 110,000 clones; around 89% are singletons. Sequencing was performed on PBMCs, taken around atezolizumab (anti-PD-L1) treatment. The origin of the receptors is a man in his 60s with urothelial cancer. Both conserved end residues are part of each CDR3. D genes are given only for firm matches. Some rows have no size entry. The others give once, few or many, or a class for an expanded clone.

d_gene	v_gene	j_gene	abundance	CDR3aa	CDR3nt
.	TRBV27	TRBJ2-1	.	CASGSTGEQFF	TGTGCCAGCGGAAGTACGGGGGAGCAGTTCTTC
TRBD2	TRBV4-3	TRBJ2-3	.	CASSQDGTSGDTQYF	TGCGCCAGCAGCCAAGATGGGACTAGCGGGGATACGCAGTATTTT
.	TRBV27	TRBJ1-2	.	CASSLGGGAFGGYTF	TGTGCCAGCAGTTTGGGCGGGGGCGCGTTTGGCGGCTACACCTTC
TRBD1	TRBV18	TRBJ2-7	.	CASSPPWAGGEQYF	TGTGCCAGCTCACCACCGTGGGCAGGGGGCGAGCAGTACTTC
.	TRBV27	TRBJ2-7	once	CASSFDTSYEQYF	TGTGCCAGCAGTTTCGACACATCCTACGAGCAGTACTTC
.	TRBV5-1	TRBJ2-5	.	CASSLGGPGQETQYF	TGCGCCAGCAGCTTGGGGGGGCCCGGGCAAGAGACCCAGTACTTC
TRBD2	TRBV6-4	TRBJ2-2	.	CASSPSSGSTGELFF	TGTGCCAGCAGTCCTTCTAGCGGGAGCACCGGGGAGCTGTTTTTT
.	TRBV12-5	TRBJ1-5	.	CASGLPDANRAPRGDSNQPQHF	TGTGCTAGTGGTTTGCCCGACGCCAACCGGGCCCCTCGGGGTGATAGCAATCAGCCCCAGCATTTT
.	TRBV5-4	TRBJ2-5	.	CASSLDFPGGETQYF	TGTGCCAGCAGCTTGGATTTCCCGGGCGGGGAGACCCAGTACTTC
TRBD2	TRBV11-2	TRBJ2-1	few	CASSTGLAGVPFF	TGTGCCAGCAGCACGGGACTAGCGGGAGTTCCGTTCTTC
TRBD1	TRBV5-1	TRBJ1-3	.	CASSSGTVGNTIYF	TGCGCCAGCAGCTCCGGGACAGTGGGAAACACCATATATTTT
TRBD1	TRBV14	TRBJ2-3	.	CASSPRVRTGDTQYF	TGTGCCAGCTCCCCAAGGGTTAGGACAGGGGATACGCAGTATTTT
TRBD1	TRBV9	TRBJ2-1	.	CASSAGTGDADEQFF	TGTGCCAGCAGCGCCGGGACAGGGGACGCCGATGAGCAGTTCTTC
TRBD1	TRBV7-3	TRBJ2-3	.	CASSLQQGETDTQYF	TGTGCCAGCAGCTTACAACAGGGGGAGACAGATACGCAGTATTTT
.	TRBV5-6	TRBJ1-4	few	CASSYPLGGSNEKLFF	TGTGCCAGCAGCTACCCTCTTGGAGGATCTAATGAAAAACTGTTTTTT
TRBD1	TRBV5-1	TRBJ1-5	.	CASSLGTGKGHQPQHF	TGCGCCAGCAGCTTGGGGACAGGGAAGGGGCATCAGCCCCAGCATTTT
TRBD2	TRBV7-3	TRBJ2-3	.	CASSLTSGGRRDTQYF	TGTGCCAGCAGCTTAACTAGCGGGGGGCGGAGAGATACGCAGTATTTT
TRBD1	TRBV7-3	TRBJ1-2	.	CASSLATGTGSGYGYTF	TGTGCCAGCAGCTTAGCGACCGGGACAGGGAGCGGTTATGGCTACACCTTC
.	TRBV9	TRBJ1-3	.	CASSVGLSSGNTIYF	TGTGCCAGCAGCGTCGGTTTGAGCTCTGGAAACACCATATATTTT
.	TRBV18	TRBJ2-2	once	CASSRAAGNTGELFF	TGTGCCAGCTCACGCGCAGCGGGGAACACCGGGGAGCTGTTTTTT
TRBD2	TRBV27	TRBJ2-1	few	CATRARGVSYNEQFF	TGTGCCACCAGAGCGCGGGGGGTATCCTACAATGAGCAGTTCTTC
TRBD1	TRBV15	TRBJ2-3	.	CATSRRGQGSDTQYF	TGTGCCACCAGCAGACGCGGACAGGGGTCGGATACGCAGTATTTT
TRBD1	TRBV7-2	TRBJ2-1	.	CASSFQAGTGGNEQFF	TGTGCCAGCAGCTTCCAGGCCGGGACAGGGGGGAACGAGCAGTTCTTC
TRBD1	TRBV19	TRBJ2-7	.	CASSRDRGSYEQYF	TGTGCCAGTAGTCGGGACAGGGGCTCCTACGAGCAGTACTTC
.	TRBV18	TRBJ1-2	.	CASSPTENYGYTF	TGTGCCAGCTCACCCACAGAAAACTATGGCTACACCTTC
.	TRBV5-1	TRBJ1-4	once	CASSLTGREEKLFF	TGCGCCAGCAGCTTGACGGGGCGGGAGGAAAAACTGTTTTTT
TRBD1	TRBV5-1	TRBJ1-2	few	CASSQDRPSYGYTF	TGCGCCAGCAGCCAGGACAGGCCCAGCTATGGCTACACCTTC
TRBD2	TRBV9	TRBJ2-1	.	CASSVGTRLAEYNEQFF	TGTGCCAGCAGCGTAGGAACGAGACTAGCGGAATACAATGAGCAGTTCTTC
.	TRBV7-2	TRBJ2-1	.	CASSRTSIQFF	TGTGCCAGCAGCAGAACTAGTATTCAGTTCTTC
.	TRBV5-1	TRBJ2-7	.	CASSSAGKGEQYF	TGCGCCAGCAGCTCCGCGGGGAAAGGCGAGCAGTACTTC
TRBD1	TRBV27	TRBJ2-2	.	CASSLGQGAGELFF	TGTGCCAGCAGTTTAGGACAGGGGGCCGGGGAGCTGTTTTTT
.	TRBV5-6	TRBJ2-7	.	CASSSPRETYEQYF	TGTGCCAGCAGCTCCCCCAGGGAAACCTACGAGCAGTACTTC
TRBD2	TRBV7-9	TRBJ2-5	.	CASSATSGETQYF	TGTGCCAGCAGTGCGACTAGCGGAGAGACCCAGTACTTC
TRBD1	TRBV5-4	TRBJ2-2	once	CASRAGQGARTGELFF	TGTGCCAGCAGAGCGGGACAGGGGGCGCGTACCGGGGAGCTGTTTTTT
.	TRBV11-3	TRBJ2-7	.	CASSRGGSYEQYF	TGTGCCAGCAGCCGCGGAGGGTCCTACGAGCAGTACTTC
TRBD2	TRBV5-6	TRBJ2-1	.	CASSNLLADFYNEQFF	TGTGCCAGCAGTAACCTCCTAGCGGATTTCTACAATGAGCAGTTCTTC
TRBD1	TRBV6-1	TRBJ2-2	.	CASSFTGGTGELFF	TGTGCCAGCAGTTTTACAGGGGGCACCGGGGAGCTGTTTTTT
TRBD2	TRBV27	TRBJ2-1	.	CASSLAGDPYNEQFF	TGTGCCAGCAGTTTAGCGGGGGACCCCTACAATGAGCAGTTCTTC
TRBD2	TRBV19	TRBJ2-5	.	CASSLSGRAPGETQYF	TGTGCCAGTAGTCTTAGCGGGAGGGCCCCTGGGGAGACCCAGTACTTC
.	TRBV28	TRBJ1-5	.	CASSLPPGIVQPQHF	TGTGCCAGCAGTCTTCCGCCGGGGATCGTTCAGCCCCAGCATTTT
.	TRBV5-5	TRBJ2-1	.	CASSGAWGGEQFF	TGTGCCAGCAGCGGGGCTTGGGGTGGTGAGCAGTTCTTC
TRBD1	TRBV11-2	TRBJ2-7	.	CASSQGQGASPYEQYF	TGTGCCAGCAGCCAAGGACAGGGGGCCTCCCCCTACGAGCAGTACTTC
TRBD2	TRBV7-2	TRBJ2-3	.	CASSLVGLAGFSTDTQYF	TGTGCCAGCAGCTTAGTTGGACTAGCGGGATTTAGCACAGATACGCAGTATTTT
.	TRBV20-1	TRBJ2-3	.	CSATDLDTQYF	TGCAGTGCTACCGACTTAGATACGCAGTATTTT
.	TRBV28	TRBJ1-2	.	CASNLGGAVYGYTF	TGTGCCAGCAATCTAGGGGGGGCAGTCTATGGCTACACCTTC